The present T cell receptor beta chain was sequenced within a study of cytomegalovirus exposure and HLA in healthy donors. The wider study: HLA-typed donors were the source of about 85 million unique TCRs, which an early data release held. Study observations and caveats: Later analysis suggested links between common viral pathogens and several top significant clusters. Indistinguishable V segments, including TRBV6-2 and TRBV6-3, were excluded.

Germline V gene sequence: CDR1 SGHRS, CDR2 YFSETQ. Trimming took 1 base from V and 5 from J; bases not matched to a gene: 6. The CDR3 consists of 14 residues. A note on this clone: Its antigen remains unidentified.

PCR employed 60 Vbeta and 13 Jbeta primers. Per the original methods: Roughly 10 million shared chains were among about 80 million unique TCR beta chains counted in a later analysis. The assay was immunoSEQ multiplex PCR, and TCRdb's table has in-frame clones only and misses some. That table gives V, J and clone size, and the DNA gave D and trimming. This sample contains 20,000 to 25,000 clones. The chain recombines TRBV5-1 with TRBJ2-7, with 7 bases lining up with TRBD1. This receptor was obtained from a male donor in good health and CMV-seropositive. Sequencing was performed on PBMCs. The CDR3 sequence is CASSLYTQGDEQYF. The DNA for the CDR3 is TGCGCCAGCAGCTTGTACACTCAGGGGGACGAGCAGTACTTC.